This TCR beta chain is drawn from a study of CD8 T cells in Susac syndrome. Study overall: Within the sequenced Susac syndrome patient group, 5 or 6 exhibited active disease and roughly 8 were in remission.

Germline V gene data show CDR1 as GTSNPN and CDR2 as SVGIG (reference sequence). The CDR3 loop spans 12 amino acids. Trimming cost V 3 bases and J 9 bases, with 12 bases left between them. Regarding the study as a whole: The authors acknowledged that the study's TCR sequencing and HLA analysis involved relatively few individuals. Maximal CD8+ clonal expansion in Susac was observed within TEMRA cells and among active patients.

RNA amounts of roughly 0.45 to 1 ug underwent reverse transcription with random hexamers. Each CDR3 protein is one row after TCRdb ran MiXCR on the immunoSEQ multiplex PCR reads. The table has 75,000 to 95,000 distinct CDR3 sequences, 95% seen once; the top ten hold 0.4% to 0.5%. Note on this clonotype: Its antigen is still unknown.

This sequence originates from a human donor with Susac syndrome. Sequencing used CD8+ T cells from PBMCs. The chain employs TRBV30 and TRBJ2-1; the D is unclear. The CDR3 sequence is CAWSGENFEQFF. The CDR3 nucleotides are TGTGCCTGGAGCGGAGAAAACTTTGAGCAGTTCTTC.